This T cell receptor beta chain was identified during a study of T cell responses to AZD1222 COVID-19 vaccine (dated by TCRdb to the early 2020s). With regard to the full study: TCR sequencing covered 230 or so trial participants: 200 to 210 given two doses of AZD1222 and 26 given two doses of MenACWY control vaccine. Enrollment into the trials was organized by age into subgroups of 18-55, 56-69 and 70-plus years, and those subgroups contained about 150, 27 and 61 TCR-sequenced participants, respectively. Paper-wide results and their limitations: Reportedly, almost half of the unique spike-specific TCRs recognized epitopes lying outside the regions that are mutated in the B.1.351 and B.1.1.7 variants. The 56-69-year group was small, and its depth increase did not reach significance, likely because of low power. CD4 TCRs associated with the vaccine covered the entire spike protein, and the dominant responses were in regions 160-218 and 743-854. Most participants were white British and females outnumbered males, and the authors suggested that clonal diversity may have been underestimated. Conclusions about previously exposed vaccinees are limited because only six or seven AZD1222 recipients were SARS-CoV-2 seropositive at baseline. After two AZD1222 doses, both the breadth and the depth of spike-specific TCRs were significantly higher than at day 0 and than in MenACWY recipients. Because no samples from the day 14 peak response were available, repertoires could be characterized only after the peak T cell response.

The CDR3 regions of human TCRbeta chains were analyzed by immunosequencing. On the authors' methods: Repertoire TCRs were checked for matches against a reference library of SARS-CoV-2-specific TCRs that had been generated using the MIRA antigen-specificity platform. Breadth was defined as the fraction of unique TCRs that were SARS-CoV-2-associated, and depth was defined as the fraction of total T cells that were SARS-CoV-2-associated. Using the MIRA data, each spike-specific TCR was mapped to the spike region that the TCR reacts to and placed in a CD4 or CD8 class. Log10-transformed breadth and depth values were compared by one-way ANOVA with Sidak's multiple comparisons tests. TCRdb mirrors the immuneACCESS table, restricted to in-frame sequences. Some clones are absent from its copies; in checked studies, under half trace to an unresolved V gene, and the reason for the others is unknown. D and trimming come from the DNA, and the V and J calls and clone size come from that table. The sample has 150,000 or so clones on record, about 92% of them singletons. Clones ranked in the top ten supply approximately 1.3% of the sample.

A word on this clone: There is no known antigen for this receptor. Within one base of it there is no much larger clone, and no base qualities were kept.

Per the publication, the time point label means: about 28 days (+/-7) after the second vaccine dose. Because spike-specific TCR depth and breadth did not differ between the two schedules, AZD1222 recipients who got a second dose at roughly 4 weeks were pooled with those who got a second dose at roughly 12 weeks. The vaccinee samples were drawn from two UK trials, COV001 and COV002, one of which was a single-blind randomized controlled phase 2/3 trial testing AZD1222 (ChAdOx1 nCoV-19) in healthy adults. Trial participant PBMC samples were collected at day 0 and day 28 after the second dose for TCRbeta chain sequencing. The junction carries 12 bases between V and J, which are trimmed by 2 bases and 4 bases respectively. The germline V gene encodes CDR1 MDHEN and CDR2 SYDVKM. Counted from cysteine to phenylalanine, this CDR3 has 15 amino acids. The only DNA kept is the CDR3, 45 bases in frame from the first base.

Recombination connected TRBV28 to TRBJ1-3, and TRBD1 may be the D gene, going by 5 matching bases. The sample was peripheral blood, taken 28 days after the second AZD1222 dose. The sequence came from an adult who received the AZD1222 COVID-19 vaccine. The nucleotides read TGTGCCAGCAGTTTAGGGGCTGCTGGAGGAAACACCATATATTTT. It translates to CASSLGAAGGNTIYF.